This TCR beta chain originates from a study of blood T cell repertoires in COVID-19. Measured with immunoSEQ multiplex PCR; TCRdb has only the in-frame clones, and not every one. The table records 230,000 or so clones, about 80% of them present only once. Germline V gene sequence: CDR1 SGHVS, CDR2 FQNEAQ. The CDR3 sequence is 15 residues long. Trimming removed 5 bases from V and 0 bases from J, with 11 bases in between. The chain joins TRBV7-8 to TRBJ1-5; D not certain. Sequencing input: peripheral blood. The clonotype was recovered from a man aged 50-59 years with active or convalescent COVID-19. CDR3 sequence: CASSLGAYSNQPQHF. In nucleotides, the CDR3 is TGTGCCAGCAGCCTCGGAGCTTATAGCAATCAGCCCCAGCATTTT. Filled out from reference TRBV7-8 and TRBJ1-5, the complete variable domain reads GAGVSQSPRYKVAKRGQDVALRCDPISGHVSLFWYQQALGQGPEFLTYFQNEAQLDKSGLPSDRFFAERPEGSVSTLKIQRTQQEDSAVYLCASSLGAYSNQPQHFGDGTRLSIL.